This entry lists 6 T cell receptor beta chains sequenced from one sample in a study of T cell repertoires in cytomegalovirus infection. Antigens for these TCRs are unknown. TCRdb re-called the reads through MiXCR, storing one row per CDR3 protein. The table lists approximately 110,000 distinct CDR3 sequences, 35% to 50% of them singletons. The source was CD8+ T cells from cultured PBMCs, collected from culture after CMV antigen stimulation. All receptors come from a human donor in good health (CMV status not recorded). Some clones in this sample may be carry-over from other donors' samples.

The chain links TRBV5-6 to TRBJ2-7; unclear D gene. The germline V and J ends were trimmed by 2 bases and 3 bases, with 9 bases remaining between them. This CDR3 is built from 13 residues. The germline CDR1 and CDR2 sequences are SGHDT and YYEEEE. The CDR3 DNA sequence: TGTGCCAGCAGCTTCGGTGACTTCTACGAGCAGTACTTC. Translating gives CASSFGDFYEQYF.

CDR3 region: CASSQASGGEETQYF. Here the CDR3 DNA reads TGCGCCAGCAGCCAAGCCAGCGGGGGAGAGGAGACCCAGTACTTC. The chain recombines TRBV4-1 with TRBJ2-5; 8 bases agree with TRBD2. This CDR3 contains 15 residues. The V gene end was trimmed by 1 base and the J gene end by 5 bases; junction bases not matched to a gene: 6. Germline V gives CDR1 MGHRA, CDR2 YSYEKL.

The gene calls are TRBV2 and TRBJ2-1, with no clear D. The CDR3 sequence is 13 residues long. Germline CDR1 and CDR2: SNHLY and FYNNEI. Between the trimmed V and J ends, which lost 7 bases and 7 bases, there was a span of 14 bases. The CDR3 here is CASTPPIENEQFF. The DNA of the CDR3 is TGTGCCAGCACCCCCCCAATAGAGAATGAGCAGTTCTTC. The full variable domain, completed using reference TRBV2 and TRBJ2-1, is EPEVTQTPSHQVTQMGQEVILRCVPISNHLYFYWYRQILGQKVEFLVSFYNNEISEKSEIFDDQFSVERPDGSNFTLKIRSTKLEDSAMYFCASTPPIENEQFFGPGTRLTVL.

The rearrangement links TRBV27 to TRBJ1-4; 8 nucleotides match TRBD1. There are 16 residues in the CDR3. V was clipped by 3 bases and J by 7 bases; unmatched bases: 10. Per the germline V gene, CDR1 is MNHEY and CDR2 is SMNVEV (reference sequence). The CDR3 DNA reads as TGTGCCAGCAGTTTGGAGGGGACAGGCCTAGCTGAAAAACTGTTTTTT. This translates into CASSLEGTGLAEKLFF.

In this sample, this clonotype turned up a few times. This chain uses TRBV15 with TRBJ2-1; D remains unclear. The CDR3 sequence is 15 residues long. V lost 1 base, J lost 4 bases, and 11 bases lay in between. Germline CDR1 is LNHNV and CDR2 is YYDKDF (reference sequence). This CDR3 is CATSRGGDAYNEQFF. The CDR3 nucleotides read TGTGCCACCAGCAGAGGCGGTGATGCTTACAATGAGCAGTTCTTC.

The gene calls are TRBV28 and TRBJ2-2; no clear D gene. The length of the CDR3 is 16 residues. The germline CDR1 and CDR2 sequences are MDHEN and SYDVKM. With 4 bases removed from V and 4 bases from J, the gap between germline ends came to 16 bases. CDR3 in amino acids: CASSSRTEKGTGELFF. Written as DNA, the CDR3 is TGTGCCAGCAGTTCCCGGACGGAAAAAGGCACCGGGGAGCTGTTTTTT.